The 4 T cell receptor beta chains below were found in one sample sequenced in a study of OX40 agonist ivuxolimab in advanced cancers. Repertoires were generated with immunoSEQ multiplex PCR, while TCRdb's copy carries only in-frame clones and drops some. The repertoire has fewer than 90,000 clones, around nine tenths of them found once; the top ten carry under 0.8%. The material sequenced was CD4+ or CD8+ T cells sorted from blood, taken in a trial of the OX40 agonist ivuxolimab. Every receptor here comes from an adult with an advanced solid tumor such as melanoma, head and neck, liver or kidney cancer.

The J gene is TRBJ2-3, the V gene TRBV27; 8 bases line up with TRBD1. This CDR3 spans 16 amino acids. V shed 0 bases, J shed 9 bases, and the junction held 11 bases outside the gene matches. The germline V gene encodes CDR1 MNHEY and CDR2 SMNVEV (reference sequence). The CDR3 is CASSLSDGQGLRTQYF. The CDR3 nucleotides read TGTGCCAGCAGTTTATCCGATGGACAGGGTTTGAGGACGCAGTATTTT.

The genes are TRBV19 and TRBJ2-5; D is perhaps TRBD1 (5 bases). V was trimmed by 1 base and J by 5 bases, leaving 14 bases between them. Germline CDR1 and CDR2: LNHDA and SQIVND (reference sequence). The CDR3 spans 15 residues. CDR3 DNA: TGTGCCAGTAGTATAGTCAGGGCGCGCCTGGAGACCCAGTACTTC. Translating gives CASSIVRARLETQYF. Based on the CDR3 plus reference TRBV19 and TRBJ2-5, the full variable domain is DGGITQSPKYLFRKEGQNVTLSCEQNLNHDAMYWYRQDPGQGLRLIYYSQIVNDFQKGDIAEGYSVSREKKESFPLTVTSAQKNPTAFYLCASSIVRARLETQYFGPGTRLLVL.

This sequence joins TRBV2 and TRBJ1-2; D unresolved. Trimming stripped 6 bases from V and 4 bases from J, with 9 bases between. Germline CDR1 and CDR2: SNHLY and FYNNEI. The CDR3 is 12 amino acids. Here the CDR3 DNA reads TGTGCCAGCAGCCCGGAGGGCTATGGCTACACCTTC. Translation: CASSPEGYGYTF.

The chain employs TRBV4-2 and TRBJ2-7; tentative D call: TRBD1 (5 bases). CDR1 LGHNA and CDR2 YNFKEQ come from the germline V gene. The CDR3 loop spans 16 amino acids. V was trimmed by 1 base and J by 4 bases, leaving 17 bases between them. CDR3 sequence reads: CASSQGSPTGSYEQYF. In nucleotides, the CDR3 is TGTGCCAGCAGCCAAGGAAGCCCCACAGGTTCTTACGAGCAGTACTTC.